This entry features one T cell receptor beta chain sequence. The sample originates from a study of blood T cell repertoires in COVID-19. Overall study context: PBMCs, B-cell-depleted T cells, or T cells provided the cDNA or gDNA that made up the material.

The germline V gene has CDR1 MNHEY and CDR2 SVGEGT. After removal of 2 bases from V and 3 bases from J, the junction contained 8 bases not matched to a gene. The length of the CDR3 is 18 residues. This table comes from immunoSEQ multiplex PCR, and its TCRdb copy is limited to in-frame clones, with some not included. The data hold 180,000 or so clones, with 87% observed a single time. The sequencing input was peripheral blood. The receptor was derived from a man aged 40-49 years with active or convalescent COVID-19. The chain links TRBV6-2 or TRBV6-3 to TRBJ2-7; 15 bases are a match to TRBD2. The CDR3 here is CASSYRTGTSGGIYEQYF. CDR3 coding DNA: TGTGCCAGCAGTTACAGGACTGGGACTAGCGGGGGGATCTACGAGCAGTACTTC.